Reported below is one TCR beta chain. What it binds is unknown. The table came from immunoSEQ multiplex PCR; TCRdb's copy has only in-frame clones and leaves some out. The sample carries 20,000 to 25,000 clones, less than 90% recorded once. The data belong to a study of OX40 agonist ivuxolimab in advanced cancers. Study in general: Three partial responders included one hepatocellular carcinoma patient and two cutaneous melanoma patients.

Study-wide results and limits: Undetermined was the antigen specificity of the expanded peripheral T cells. CD8+ T cells were the subset that, on average, had more expanded clones than CD4+.

V dropped 2 bases and J dropped 4 bases, with 2 bases sitting between them. Germline V gene data show CDR1 as SGHTS and CDR2 as YDEGEE. This CDR3 has 11 amino acids. This material consisted of CD4+ or CD8+ T cells sorted from blood, taken in a trial of the OX40 agonist ivuxolimab. This receptor was taken from an adult with an advanced solid tumor such as melanoma, head and neck, liver or kidney cancer. V is TRBV5-8 and J is TRBJ2-3, with unresolved D. The CDR3 loop reads CASSLADTQYF. CDR3 coding DNA: TGTGCCAGCAGCTTAGCAGATACGCAGTATTTT.